One sample yielded the 24 T cell receptor beta chains listed below, sequenced in a study of cytomegalovirus exposure and HLA in healthy donors (TCRdb year 2017). The library was made by the immunoSEQ multiplex PCR assay. For the multiplex PCR, a mixture combining 60 forward primers for TCR Vbeta segments and 13 reverse primers for TCR Jbeta segments was used. This is the immuneACCESS table as TCRdb keeps it, with only in-frame sequences that have V and J called. A part of the clones is gone; compared with another copy, unresolved V genes explain less than half, and the rest is unexplained. This sample gives roughly 150,000 clones in total; about 64% of them show up just once. The top ten clonotypes cover 3% of the sample. The sequencing sample was made of PBMCs. These receptor sequences come from a woman younger than 45 in good health and CMV-seropositive.

CDR3: CASSAPSGRAVGRADTQYF. The CDR3, as DNA: TGTGCCAGCAGTGCCCCTAGCGGGAGGGCCGTAGGTCGTGCAGATACGCAGTATTTT. The genes are TRBV6-1 and TRBJ2-3; 12 nucleotides agree with TRBD2. CDR3 length: 19 amino acids. V was clipped by 4 bases and J by 4 bases; unmatched bases: 15. Germline-derived CDR1 and CDR2 are MNHNS and SASEGT.

The rearrangement links TRBV27 to TRBJ1-2; weak D call: TRBD1 (5 bases). Germline CDR1 reads MNHEY; CDR2 reads SMNVEV (reference sequence). V dropped 2 bases and J dropped 5 bases, with 12 bases sitting between them. The CDR3 runs 14 residues. CDR3 region: CASSLDQGRYGYTF. CDR3 bases: TGTGCCAGCAGTTTAGATCAGGGTCGGTATGGCTACACCTTC.

This chain connects TRBV29-1 to TRBJ1-2; 8 bases map to TRBD1. The CDR3 totals 14 residues. Germline V gives CDR1 SQVTM, CDR2 ANQGSEA. V was pared by 0 bases and J by 6 bases, with 6 bases of the junction left unmatched. CDR3 nucleotide sequence: TGCAGCGTTGAAGATCTTAGGACAGGGAATGGCTACACCTTC. This sequence encodes CSVEDLRTGNGYTF.

The chain combines TRBV4-2 with TRBJ2-3; 9 bases are a match to TRBD2. J was trimmed by 7 bases and V by 4 bases; bases with no gene match: 12. CDR1 is LGHNA, CDR2 YNFKEQ, per germline. This CDR3 is built from 16 residues. This CDR3 is CASSPGRAGGGYTQYF. Written as DNA, the CDR3 is TGTGCCAGCAGCCCCGGAAGAGCGGGAGGAGGGTATACGCAGTATTTT.

The chain recombines TRBV5-1 with TRBJ1-1, with 7 bases that match TRBD1. The V gene end was trimmed by 5 bases and the J gene end by 8 bases; junction bases not matched to a gene: 12. The CDR3 runs 14 residues. Germline CDR1 is SGHRS and CDR2 is YFSETQ. CDR3: CASSQGQTSTEAFF. The CDR3, as DNA: TGCGCCAGCAGTCAGGGACAGACCAGTACAGAAGCTTTCTTT. Based on the CDR3 plus reference TRBV5-1 and TRBJ1-1, the full variable domain is KAGVTQTPRYLIKTRGQQVTLSCSPISGHRSVSWYQQTPGQGLQFLFEYFSETQRNKGNFPGRFSGRQFSNSRSEMNVSTLELGDSALYLCASSQGQTSTEAFFGQGTRLTVV.

This chain links TRBV5-1 with TRBJ2-2, with 8 bases that match TRBD1. The V gene's germline CDR1 is SGHRS and CDR2 YFSETQ. V lost 1 base, J lost 2 bases, and 7 bases stayed unmatched. This CDR3 region has 17 residues. CDR3 protein: CASSLLSGGSNTGELFF. The CDR3, as DNA: TGCGCCAGCAGCTTGTTATCAGGGGGCAGTAACACCGGGGAGCTGTTTTTT.

The rearrangement links TRBV6-1 to TRBJ1-2; D gene uncertain. Trimming took off 5 bases at V and 1 base at J, with 2 bases between the two ends. Per the germline V gene, CDR1 is MNHNS and CDR2 is SASEGT. The length of the CDR3 is 11 residues. CDR3 protein: CASSLNYGYTF. DNA of the CDR3: TGTGCCAGCAGTCTTAACTATGGCTACACCTTC.

The chain couples TRBV5-1 to TRBJ1-2; D is uncertain. V lost 4 bases and J 4 bases, leaving 11 bases between the germline ends. This CDR3 contains 13 residues. Germline loops: CDR1 SGHRS, CDR2 YFSETQ. The CDR3 DNA follows: TGCGCCAGCAGCCCGAATACGGTCTATGGCTACACCTTC. It yields the protein CASSPNTVYGYTF.

The chain recombines TRBV11-3 with TRBJ1-2, with D unresolved. The CDR3 sequence is 18 residues long. Germline CDR1 and CDR2: SGHNT and YENEEA. Trimming shortened V by 7 bases and J by 5 bases, and 29 bases separated the two germline ends. Written as DNA, the CDR3 is TGTGCCAGCACCTTTATTTCAGAGACTATACCCCGGAGATATGGCTACACCTTC. Translated, it gives CASTFISETIPRRYGYTF.

The rearrangement joins TRBV6-1 to TRBJ2-7; the match to TRBD1 covers 7 bases. Trimming cost V 2 bases and J 3 bases; bases outside gene matches: 10. CDR1 is MNHNS, CDR2 SASEGT, per germline. This CDR3 comprises 16 residues. CDR3 protein: CASSETLTGTHYEQYF. CDR3 DNA: TGTGCCAGCAGTGAAACCCTGACAGGGACCCACTACGAGCAGTACTTC.

The J gene is TRBJ2-7, the V gene TRBV5-1, with 7 bases identical to TRBD1. This CDR3 has 19 amino acids. The ends lost 0 bases at V and 5 bases at J; junction bases unmatched: 20. Looked up from germline, CDR1 is SGHRS and CDR2 is YFSETQ. The CDR3 reads CASSLVLDGDSFGIDEQYF. The CDR3 DNA follows: TGCGCCAGCAGCTTGGTGTTGGACGGGGACAGTTTTGGTATCGACGAGCAGTACTTC.

The table lists this clone with a few counts. The chain uses TRBV6-1 and TRBJ2-6; a possible D gene is TRBD2 (7 bases). V shed 6 bases and J shed 1 base, with 10 bases lying between them. This CDR3 is built from 15 residues. CDR1 and CDR2 (germline): MNHNS, SASEGT. This CDR3 reads CASRQGGSGANVLTF. CDR3 bases: TGTGCCAGCAGACAGGGAGGGTCTGGGGCCAACGTCCTGACTTTC.

V gene TRBV2 combines with J gene TRBJ2-1; 8 bases match TRBD1. CDR1 is SNHLY, CDR2 FYNNEI, per germline. V lost 6 bases to trimming and J lost 2 bases; unmatched junction nucleotides: 12. This CDR3 is built from 17 residues. In DNA form, the CDR3 reads TGTGCCAGCAGAAAGACTACCGGGACAGGAGCCTACAATGAGCAGTTCTTC. Protein: CASRKTTGTGAYNEQFF.

The gene calls are TRBV28 and TRBJ1-1; possibly TRBD1 for D (6 bases). This CDR3 region has 21 residues. The germline V and J ends were trimmed by 7 bases and 0 bases, with 33 bases remaining between them. CDR1 is MDHEN and CDR2 is SYDVKM in the germline V gene. CDR3 in DNA: TGTGCCAGCACCCCTCCCAGGGGCCGGGACCGGCGGTCCCAGCTGAACACTGAAGCTTTCTTT. It translates to CASTPPRGRDRRSQLNTEAFF.

In its sample, this clone was seen once. This chain connects TRBV13 to TRBJ1-1; 8 nucleotides line up with TRBD1. CDR3 length: 13 amino acids. The V segment lost 4 bases and the J segment 10 bases; nucleotides outside the gene matches: 8. Per the germline V gene, CDR1 is PRHDT and CDR2 is FYEKMQ (reference sequence). The DNA of the CDR3 is TGTGCCAGCAGCTCAGGACAGGGAAGGGGAGCTTTCTTT. It encodes CASSSGQGRGAFF.

The rearrangement links TRBV5-1 to TRBJ2-7; 7 bases agree with TRBD1. V gave up 6 bases and J gave up 4 bases; unmatched junction bases: 10. Germline assignment: CDR1 SGHRS and CDR2 YFSETQ. The CDR3 runs to 14 residues. The CDR3 protein is CASKEWTGSYEQYF. For the CDR3, the DNA is TGCGCCAGCAAGGAGTGGACAGGATCTTACGAGCAGTACTTC.

The V and J genes are TRBV9 and TRBJ2-7; D is possibly TRBD1 (5 bases). Germline CDR1 SGDLS, CDR2 YYNGEE. Deletions cut 0 bases from V and 0 bases from J, with 13 bases between. This CDR3 has 16 residues. Here the CDR3 reads CASSVGGGSNSYEQYF. CDR3 nucleotides: TGTGCCAGCAGCGTAGGGGGCGGATCGAACTCCTACGAGCAGTACTTC.

The V gene is TRBV2, the J gene TRBJ1-2; 10 positions match TRBD1. CDR1 and CDR2 (germline): SNHLY, FYNNEI. This CDR3 comprises 15 residues. Trimming took 5 bases from V and 5 from J; bases not matched to a gene: 8. The CDR3: CASSPGQGISYGYTF. In DNA, the CDR3 is TGTGCCAGCAGTCCGGGACAGGGGATTTCGTATGGCTACACCTTC.

The rearrangement joins TRBV7-6 to TRBJ2-7, with 7 bases lining up with TRBD1. The V gene's germline CDR1 is SGHVS and CDR2 FNYEAQ. The CDR3 is 14 amino acids. J gave up 6 bases and V 2 bases, and 7 bases lay outside the gene matches. CDR3 sequence reads: CASSLSGGPREQYF. For the CDR3, the DNA is TGTGCCAGCAGCTTATCAGGGGGTCCTCGCGAGCAGTACTTC.

J is TRBJ1-2 and V is TRBV27, with 7 bases matching TRBD1. CDR3 length: 15 amino acids. Germline V lookup: CDR1 MNHEY, CDR2 SMNVEV (reference sequence). V lost 0 bases and J lost 4; bases outside the gene matches: 5. The DNA of the CDR3 is TGTGCCAGCAGTTTATCCGACAGGGCTTCCTATGGCTACACCTTC. This sequence encodes CASSLSDRASYGYTF.

This clone was seen repeatedly, ten times or more. V usage is TRBV29-1 and J usage is TRBJ2-1, with D perhaps TRBD2 (5 bases). V gave up 6 bases and J gave up 3 bases, with 12 bases separating them. Germline V lookup: CDR1 SQVTM, CDR2 ANQGSEA. The CDR3 length is 13 residues. The CDR3: CSVPDGVYNEQFF. CDR3 bases: TGCAGCGTCCCGGACGGGGTCTACAATGAGCAGTTCTTC.

This chain uses TRBV29-1 with TRBJ1-2, with no clear D. The germline CDR1 and CDR2 sequences are SQVTM and ANQGSEA. This CDR3 has 11 amino acids. Trimming took 4 bases from V and 7 from J, leaving 10 bases between them. CDR3 in amino acids: CSVVWQSGYTF. The CDR3 coding sequence is TGCAGCGTTGTCTGGCAGTCTGGCTACACCTTC.

The chain recombines TRBV9 with TRBJ2-1; 11 bases are a match to TRBD2. CDR3 size: 15 residues. Germline trimming cut 3 bases from V and 4 bases from J; bases unmatched to any gene: 3. Per the germline V gene, CDR1 is SGDLS and CDR2 is YYNGEE. The CDR3 sequence: CASSASGRWYNEQFF. CDR3 sequence (DNA): TGTGCCAGCAGCGCTAGCGGGAGGTGGTACAATGAGCAGTTCTTC.

V is TRBV4-1 and J is TRBJ2-5, with D possibly TRBD1 on 5 matching bases. Germline V lookup: CDR1 MGHRA, CDR2 YSYEKL. The V end lost 4 bases, the J end lost 4 bases, and 16 bases lay between the germline ends. The CDR3 contains 15 residues. CDR3 nucleotides: TGCGCCAGCAGCCCGACCGGGCCCCAGGGAGAGACCCAGTACTTC. Its protein is CASSPTGPQGETQYF.